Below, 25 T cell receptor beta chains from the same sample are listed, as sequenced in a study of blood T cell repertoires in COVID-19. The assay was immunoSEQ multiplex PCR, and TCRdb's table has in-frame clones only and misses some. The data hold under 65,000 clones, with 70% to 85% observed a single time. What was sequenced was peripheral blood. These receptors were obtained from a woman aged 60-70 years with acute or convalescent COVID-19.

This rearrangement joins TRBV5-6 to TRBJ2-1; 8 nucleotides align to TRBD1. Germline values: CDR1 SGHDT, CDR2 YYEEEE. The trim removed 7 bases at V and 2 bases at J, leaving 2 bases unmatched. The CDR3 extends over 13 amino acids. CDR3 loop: CASRGQAYNEQFF. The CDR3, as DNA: TGTGCCAGCCGGGGACAGGCCTACAATGAGCAGTTCTTC.

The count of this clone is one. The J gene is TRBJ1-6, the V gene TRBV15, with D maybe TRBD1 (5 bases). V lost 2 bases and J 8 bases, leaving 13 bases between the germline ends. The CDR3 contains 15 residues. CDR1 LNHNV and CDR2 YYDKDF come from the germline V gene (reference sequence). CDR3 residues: CATSRSRQTDSPLHF. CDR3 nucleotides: TGTGCCACCAGCAGATCTCGGCAGACAGATTCACCCCTCCACTTT.

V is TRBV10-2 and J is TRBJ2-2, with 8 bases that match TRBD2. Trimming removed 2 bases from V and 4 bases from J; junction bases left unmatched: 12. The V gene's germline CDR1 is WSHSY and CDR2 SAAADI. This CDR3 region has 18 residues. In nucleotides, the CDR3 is TGCGCCAGCAGTGAGCCCCACCCGGAGCGGGGGTTCACCGGGGAGCTGTTTTTT. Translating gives CASSEPHPERGFTGELFF.

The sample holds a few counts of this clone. This chain's CDR3 is CASSQAANTEAFF. CDR3 sequence (DNA): TGTGCCAGCAGCCAAGCTGCGAACACTGAAGCTTTCTTT. The V call is TRBV5-6, the J call TRBJ1-1; D remains ambiguous. There are 13 residues in the CDR3. Trimming left V 4 bases short and J 1 base short, with 8 bases between. The germline CDR1 and CDR2 sequences are SGHDT and YYEEEE.

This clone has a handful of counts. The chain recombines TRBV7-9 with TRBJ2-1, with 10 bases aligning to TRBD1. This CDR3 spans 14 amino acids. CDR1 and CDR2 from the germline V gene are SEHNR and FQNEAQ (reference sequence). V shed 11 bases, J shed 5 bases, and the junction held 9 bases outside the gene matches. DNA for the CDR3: TGTGCCGGGGACAGGGGTCTCTCGGACAATGAGCAGTTCTTC. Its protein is CAGDRGLSDNEQFF.

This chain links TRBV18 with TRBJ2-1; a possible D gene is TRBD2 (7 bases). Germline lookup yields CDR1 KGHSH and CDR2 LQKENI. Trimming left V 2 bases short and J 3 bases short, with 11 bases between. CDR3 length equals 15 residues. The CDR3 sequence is CASSPVGGLYNEQFF. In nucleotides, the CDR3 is TGTGCCAGCTCACCAGTGGGGGGGCTCTACAATGAGCAGTTCTTC.

The CDR3 sequence is CASSLARLVTDTQYF. The CDR3 DNA reads as TGTGCCAGCAGTTTAGCGCGACTAGTAACAGATACGCAGTATTTT. V gene TRBV28 combines with J gene TRBJ2-3, with D tentatively TRBD2 (6 bases). Germline V gives CDR1 MDHEN, CDR2 SYDVKM. Deletions cut 2 bases from V and 3 bases from J, with 12 bases between. The CDR3 has 15 amino acids.

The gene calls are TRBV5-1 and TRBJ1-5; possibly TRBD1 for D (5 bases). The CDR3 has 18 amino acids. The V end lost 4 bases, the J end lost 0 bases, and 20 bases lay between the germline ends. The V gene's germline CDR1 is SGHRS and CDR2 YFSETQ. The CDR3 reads CASSARTQQSNSNQPQHF. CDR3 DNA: TGCGCCAGCAGCGCCCGGACACAGCAGAGTAATAGCAATCAGCCCCAGCATTTT.

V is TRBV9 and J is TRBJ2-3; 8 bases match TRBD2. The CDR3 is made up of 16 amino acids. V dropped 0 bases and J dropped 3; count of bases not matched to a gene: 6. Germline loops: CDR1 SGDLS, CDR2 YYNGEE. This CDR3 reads CASSVEYGGVTDTQYF. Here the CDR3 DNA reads TGTGCCAGCAGCGTAGAGTACGGGGGGGTAACAGATACGCAGTATTTT. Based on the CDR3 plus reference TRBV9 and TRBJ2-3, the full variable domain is DSGVTQTPKHLITATGQRVTLRCSPRSGDLSVYWYQQSLDQGLQFLIQYYNGEERAKGNILERFSAQQFPDLHSELNLSSLELGDSALYFCASSVEYGGVTDTQYFGPGTRLTVL.

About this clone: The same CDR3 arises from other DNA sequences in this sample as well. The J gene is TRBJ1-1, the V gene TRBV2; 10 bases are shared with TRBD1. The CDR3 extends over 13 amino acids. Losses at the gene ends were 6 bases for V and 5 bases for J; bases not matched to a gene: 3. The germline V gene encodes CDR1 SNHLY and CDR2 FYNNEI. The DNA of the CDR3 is TGTGCCAGCAGAACGGACAGGGGGACTGAAGCTTTCTTT. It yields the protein CASRTDRGTEAFF.

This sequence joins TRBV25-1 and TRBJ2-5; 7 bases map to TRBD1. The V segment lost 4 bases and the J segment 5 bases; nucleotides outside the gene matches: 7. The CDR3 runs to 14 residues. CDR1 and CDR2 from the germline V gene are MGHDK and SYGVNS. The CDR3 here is CASSAGQAHETQYF. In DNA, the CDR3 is TGTGCCAGCAGTGCCGGACAGGCGCACGAGACCCAGTACTTC.

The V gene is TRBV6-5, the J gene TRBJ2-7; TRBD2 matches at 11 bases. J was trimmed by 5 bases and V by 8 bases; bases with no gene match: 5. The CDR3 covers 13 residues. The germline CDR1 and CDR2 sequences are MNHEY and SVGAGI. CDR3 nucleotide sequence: TGTGCCAGCGGACTAGCGGGTTCCCACGAGCAGTACTTC. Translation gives CASGLAGSHEQYF.

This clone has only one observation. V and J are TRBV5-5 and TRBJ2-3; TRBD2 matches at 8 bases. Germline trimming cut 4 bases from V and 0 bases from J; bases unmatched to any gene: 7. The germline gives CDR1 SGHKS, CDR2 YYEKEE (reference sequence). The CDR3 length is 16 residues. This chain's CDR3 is CASSPGGAASTDTQYF. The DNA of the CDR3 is TGTGCCAGCAGCCCCGGGGGGGCCGCTAGCACAGATACGCAGTATTTT.

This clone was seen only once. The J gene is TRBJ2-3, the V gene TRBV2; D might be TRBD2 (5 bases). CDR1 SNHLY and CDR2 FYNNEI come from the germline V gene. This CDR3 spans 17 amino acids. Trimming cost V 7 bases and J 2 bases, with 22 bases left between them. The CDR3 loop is CASTHRLSTLTTDTQYF. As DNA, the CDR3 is TGTGCCAGCACGCACAGACTATCGACACTGACCACAGATACGCAGTATTTT.

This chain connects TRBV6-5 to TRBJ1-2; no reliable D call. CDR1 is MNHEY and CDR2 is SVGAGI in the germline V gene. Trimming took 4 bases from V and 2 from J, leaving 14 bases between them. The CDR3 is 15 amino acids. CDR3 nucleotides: TGTGCCAGCAGTTTACACCCCCGCAGGAACTATGGCTACACCTTC. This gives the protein CASSLHPRRNYGYTF.

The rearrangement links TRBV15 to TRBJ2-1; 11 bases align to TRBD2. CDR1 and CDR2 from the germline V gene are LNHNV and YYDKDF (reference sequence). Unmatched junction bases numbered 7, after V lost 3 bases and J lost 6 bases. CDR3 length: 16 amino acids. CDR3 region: CATSREYLAGGNEQFF. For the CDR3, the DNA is TGTGCCACCAGCAGGGAGTATCTAGCGGGGGGCAATGAGCAGTTCTTC.

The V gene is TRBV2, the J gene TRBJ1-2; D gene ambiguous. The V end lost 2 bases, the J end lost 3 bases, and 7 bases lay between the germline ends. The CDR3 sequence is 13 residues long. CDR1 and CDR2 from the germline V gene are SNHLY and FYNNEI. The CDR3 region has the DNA TGTGCCAGCAGTGAAATGGCGGACTATGGCTACACCTTC. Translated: CASSEMADYGYTF.

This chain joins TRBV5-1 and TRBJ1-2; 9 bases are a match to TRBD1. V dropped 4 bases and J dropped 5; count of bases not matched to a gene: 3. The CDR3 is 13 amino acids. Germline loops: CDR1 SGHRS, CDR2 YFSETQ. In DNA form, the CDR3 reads TGCGCCAGCAGCGACGGGACAGGGTATGGCTACACCTTC. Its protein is CASSDGTGYGYTF.

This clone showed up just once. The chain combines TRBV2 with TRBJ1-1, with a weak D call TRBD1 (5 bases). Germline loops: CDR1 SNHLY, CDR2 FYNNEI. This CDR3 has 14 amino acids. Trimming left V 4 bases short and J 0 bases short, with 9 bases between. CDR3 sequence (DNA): TGTGCCAGCAGTGTAAGACAGATGAACACTGAAGCTTTCTTT. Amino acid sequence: CASSVRQMNTEAFF.

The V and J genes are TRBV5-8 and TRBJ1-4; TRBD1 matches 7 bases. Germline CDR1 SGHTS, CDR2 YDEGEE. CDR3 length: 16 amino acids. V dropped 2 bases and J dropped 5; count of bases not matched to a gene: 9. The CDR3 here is CASSFRGTVRNEKLFF. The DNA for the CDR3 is TGTGCCAGCAGCTTTAGGGGGACAGTTAGAAATGAAAAACTGTTTTTT. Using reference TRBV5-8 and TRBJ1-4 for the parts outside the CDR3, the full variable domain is EAGVTQSPTHLIKTRGQQATLRCSPISGHTSVYWYQQALGLGLQFLLWYDEGEERNRGNFPPRFSGRQFPNYSSELNVNALELEDSALYLCASSFRGTVRNEKLFFGSGTQLSVL.

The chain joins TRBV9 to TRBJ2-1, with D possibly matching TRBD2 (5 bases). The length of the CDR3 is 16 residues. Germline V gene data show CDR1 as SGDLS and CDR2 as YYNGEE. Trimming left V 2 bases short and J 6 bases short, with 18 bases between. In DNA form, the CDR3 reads TGTGCCAGCAGCGTTGGCCTCCGCAGCGGATCCAATGAGCAGTTCTTC. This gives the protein CASSVGLRSGSNEQFF.

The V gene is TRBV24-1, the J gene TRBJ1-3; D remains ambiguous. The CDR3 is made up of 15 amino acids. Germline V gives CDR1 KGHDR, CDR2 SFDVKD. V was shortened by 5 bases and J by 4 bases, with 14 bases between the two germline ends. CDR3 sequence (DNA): TGTGCCACCAGTGGGAGAGGGCCGACAGGAAACACCATATATTTT. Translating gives CATSGRGPTGNTIYF.

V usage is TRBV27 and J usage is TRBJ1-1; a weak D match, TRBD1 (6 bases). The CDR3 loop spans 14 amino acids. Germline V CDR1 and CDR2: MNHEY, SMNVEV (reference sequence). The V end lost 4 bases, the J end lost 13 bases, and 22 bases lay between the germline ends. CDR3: CASSSNRESLVGFF. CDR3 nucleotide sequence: TGTGCCAGCAGTTCGAACAGGGAGTCCTTAGTCGGTTTCTTT.

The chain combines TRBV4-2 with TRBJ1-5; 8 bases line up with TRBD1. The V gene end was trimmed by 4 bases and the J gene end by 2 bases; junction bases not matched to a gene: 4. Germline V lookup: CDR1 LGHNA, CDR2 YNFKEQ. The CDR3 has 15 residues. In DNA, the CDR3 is TGTGCCAGCAGCCCTGGACAGGGTGGCAATCAGCCCCAGCATTTT. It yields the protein CASSPGQGGNQPQHF.

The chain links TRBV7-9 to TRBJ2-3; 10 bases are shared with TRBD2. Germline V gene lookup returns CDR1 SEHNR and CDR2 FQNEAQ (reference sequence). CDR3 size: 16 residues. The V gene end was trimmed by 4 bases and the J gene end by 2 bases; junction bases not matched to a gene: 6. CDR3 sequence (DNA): TGTGCCAGCAGCTCCAATAGCGGGGGGAACACAGATACGCAGTATTTT. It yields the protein CASSSNSGGNTDTQYF. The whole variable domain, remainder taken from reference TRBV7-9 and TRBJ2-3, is DTGVSQNPRHKITKRGQNVTFRCDPISEHNRLYWYRQTLGQGPEFLTYFQNEAQLEKSRLLSDRFSAERPKGSFSTLEIQRTEQGDSAMYLCASSSNSGGNTDTQYFGPGTRLTVL.